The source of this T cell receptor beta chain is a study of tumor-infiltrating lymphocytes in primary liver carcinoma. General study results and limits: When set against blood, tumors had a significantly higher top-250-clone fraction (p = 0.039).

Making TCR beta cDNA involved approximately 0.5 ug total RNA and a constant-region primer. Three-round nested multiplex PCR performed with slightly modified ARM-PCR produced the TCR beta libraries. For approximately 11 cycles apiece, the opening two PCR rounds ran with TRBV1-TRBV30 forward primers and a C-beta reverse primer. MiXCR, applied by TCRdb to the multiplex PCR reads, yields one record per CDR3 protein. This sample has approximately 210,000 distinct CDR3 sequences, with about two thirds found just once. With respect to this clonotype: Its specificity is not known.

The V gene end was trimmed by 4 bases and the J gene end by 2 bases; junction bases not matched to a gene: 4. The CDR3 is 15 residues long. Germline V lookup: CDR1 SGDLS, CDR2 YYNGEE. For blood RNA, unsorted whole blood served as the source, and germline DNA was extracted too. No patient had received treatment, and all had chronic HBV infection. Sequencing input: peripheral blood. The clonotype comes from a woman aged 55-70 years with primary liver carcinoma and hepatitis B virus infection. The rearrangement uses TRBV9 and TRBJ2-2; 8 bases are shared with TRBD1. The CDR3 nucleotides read TGTGCCAGCAGCCCGGGACAGGCAAACACCGGGGAGCTGTTTTTT. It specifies CASSPGQANTGELFF.